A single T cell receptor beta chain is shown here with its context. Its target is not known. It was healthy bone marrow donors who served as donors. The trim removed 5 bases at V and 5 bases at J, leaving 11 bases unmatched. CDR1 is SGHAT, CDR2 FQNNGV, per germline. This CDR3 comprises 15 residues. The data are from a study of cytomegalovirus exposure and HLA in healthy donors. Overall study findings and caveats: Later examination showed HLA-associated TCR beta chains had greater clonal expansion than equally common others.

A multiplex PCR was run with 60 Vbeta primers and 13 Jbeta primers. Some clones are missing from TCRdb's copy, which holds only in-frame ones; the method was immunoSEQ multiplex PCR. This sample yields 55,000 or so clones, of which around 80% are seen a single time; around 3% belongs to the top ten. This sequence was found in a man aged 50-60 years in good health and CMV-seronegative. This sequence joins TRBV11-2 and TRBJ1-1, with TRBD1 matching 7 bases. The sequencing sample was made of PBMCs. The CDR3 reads CASSLTNTGATEAFF. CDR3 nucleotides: TGTGCCAGCAGCCTTACCAATACAGGGGCTACTGAAGCTTTCTTT. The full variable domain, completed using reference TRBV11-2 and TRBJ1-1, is EAGVAQSPRYKIIEKRQSVAFWCNPISGHATLYWYQQILGQGPKLLIQFQNNGVVDDSQLPKDRFSAERLKGVDSTLKIQPAKLEDSAVYLCASSLTNTGATEAFFGQGTRLTVV.